The text below deals with one T cell receptor (beta chain). Its antigen is currently unknown. The data were taken from a study of T cells in Graves' hyperthyroidism and ophthalmopathy. In the study overall: Peripheral blood sampling occurred at initial diagnosis, before any treatment. Whole-study results and caveats: Blood held most thyroid clonotypes expanded above 0.001 frequency. Progression to ophthalmopathy was predicted a median of 6.5 months early.

RNA transcripts gave rise to amplified TCR beta CDR3 regions. During a first-round RT-PCR of the TCR CDR3, the HTBI primer set was used. A single record per CDR3 protein comes from TCRdb applying MiXCR to the multiplex PCR reads. The sample yields about 560,000 distinct CDR3 sequences, about a sixth seen once. Trimming pared 4 bases from V and 2 bases from J, leaving 30 bases between. The CDR3 is made up of 19 amino acids. Germline CDR1 and CDR2: GTSNPN and SVGIG (reference sequence). This chain joins TRBV30 and TRBJ2-7; a weak D match, TRBD2 (7 bases). The source of this sequence is a woman between 18 and 29 years old with Graves' hyperthyroidism. Material for sequencing was blood. CDR3 in amino acids: CAWKKRDKALIAGPYEQYF. CDR3 nucleotides: TGTGCCTGGAAAAAAAGGGACAAGGCTTTGATAGCGGGCCCCTACGAGCAGTACTTC.